This entry lists 17 T cell receptor beta chains sequenced from one sample in a study of T cell responses to AZD1222 COVID-19 vaccine. Clones were sequenced by immunoSEQ multiplex PCR, and TCRdb holds only the in-frame ones, with some missing. The table lists 170,000 or so clones, less than 95% of them singletons. The specimen comprised peripheral blood, sampled on day 0 of AZD1222 vaccination. Every receptor here comes from an adult in good health.

The chain carries TRBV5-1 and TRBJ1-1; no definite D call. The V gene lost 0 bases and the J gene lost 5 bases, with 8 bases spanning the gap. Germline CDR1 and CDR2: SGHRS and YFSETQ. CDR3 length equals 13 residues. CDR3 DNA sequence: TGCGCCAGCAGCTTGGTAGTAGCTACTGAAGCTTTCTTT. It translates to CASSLVVATEAFF.

This clone turned up a few times. The chain carries TRBV6-5 and TRBJ1-6, with D perhaps matching TRBD1 (6 bases). From germline, CDR1 is MNHEY and CDR2 SVGAGI. V was shortened by 7 bases and J by 4 bases, with 14 bases between the two germline ends. This CDR3 spans 15 amino acids. The CDR3, as DNA: TGTGCCAGCACCCTGACAGGATCGTATAATTCACCCCTCCACTTT. Its translation: CASTLTGSYNSPLHF.

V gene TRBV5-4 combines with J gene TRBJ1-4, with no clear D. The V gene's germline CDR1 is SGHNT and CDR2 YYREEE (reference sequence). The CDR3 spans 15 residues. Trimming removed 2 bases at V and 7 bases at J, with 15 bases between. CDR3 in amino acids: CASSFGDRAGEKLFF. CDR3 coding DNA: TGTGCCAGCAGCTTCGGAGACCGGGCGGGTGAAAAACTGTTTTTT.

The DNA for the CDR3 is TGTGCCAGTAGTCTTGGACAGATTAGCGAGCAGTACTTC. It translates to CASSLGQISEQYF. This chain connects TRBV19 to TRBJ2-7, with TRBD1 as a possible D gene (6 bases). CDR1 is LNHDA, CDR2 SQIVND, per germline (reference sequence). Deletions cut 5 bases from V and 6 bases from J, with 14 bases between. The CDR3 covers 13 residues. The full variable domain, with the rest looked up from reference TRBV19 and TRBJ2-7, is DGGITQSPKYLFRKEGQNVTLSCEQNLNHDAMYWYRQDPGQGLRLIYYSQIVNDFQKGDIAEGYSVSREKKESFPLTVTSAQKNPTAFYLCASSLGQISEQYFGPGTRLTVT.

The gene calls are TRBV19 and TRBJ1-1, with 8 bases fitting TRBD1. CDR3 length: 16 residues. With V trimmed by 7 bases and J by 4 bases, 14 bases remained unmatched. Germline CDR1 is LNHDA and CDR2 is SQIVND (reference sequence). The CDR3 here is CASTPLNQGAGTEAFF. The CDR3 coding sequence is TGTGCCAGTACCCCTTTGAATCAGGGGGCGGGCACTGAAGCTTTCTTT.

The chain joins TRBV9 to TRBJ1-1; the D is unclear. The CDR3 is made up of 15 amino acids. The germline V and J ends were trimmed by 0 bases and 0 bases, with 9 bases remaining between them. The germline gives CDR1 SGDLS, CDR2 YYNGEE. CDR3: CASSVGGSLNTEAFF. CDR3 in DNA: TGTGCCAGCAGCGTAGGCGGCAGCCTGAACACTGAAGCTTTCTTT.

This chain joins TRBV30 and TRBJ1-6, with TRBD1 matching 7 bases. The J segment lost 5 bases and the V segment lost 7 bases, leaving 5 bases of the junction unmatched. There are 13 residues in the CDR3. Per germline, CDR1 GTSNPN and CDR2 SVGIG (reference sequence). The CDR3 DNA sequence: TGTGCCTTGACAGGGAATGATAATTCACCCCTCCACTTT. Protein: CALTGNDNSPLHF.

V and J are TRBV4-3 and TRBJ2-7; D call uncertain. Germline V gene lookup returns CDR1 LGHNA and CDR2 YSLEER. There are 16 residues in the CDR3. V was shortened by 0 bases and J by 0 bases, with 12 bases between the two germline ends. In DNA, the CDR3 is TGCGCCAGCAGCCAAGAAGGTCCAGGTAACTCCTACGAGCAGTACTTC. It encodes CASSQEGPGNSYEQYF.

The chain links TRBV4-3 to TRBJ2-3; weak D call: TRBD1 (6 bases). Trimming removed 1 base from V and 5 bases from J, with 16 bases in between. Germline CDR1 reads LGHNA; CDR2 reads YSLEER. There are 16 residues in the CDR3. CDR3 residues: CASSQGPGQGVDTQYF. The CDR3 DNA sequence: TGCGCCAGCAGCCAAGGGCCGGGACAAGGGGTAGATACGCAGTATTTT.

This chain uses TRBV27 with TRBJ1-6, with 9 bases aligning to TRBD1. Looked up from germline, CDR1 is MNHEY and CDR2 is SMNVEV (reference sequence). After removal of 5 bases from V and 0 bases from J, the junction contained 8 bases not matched to a gene. The CDR3 is made up of 18 amino acids. The CDR3 loop is CASSPTGGRSSYNSPLHF. The CDR3 DNA sequence: TGTGCCAGCAGTCCGACAGGGGGTCGCAGCTCCTATAATTCACCCCTCCACTTT.

The chain employs TRBV6-5 and TRBJ2-7; either TRBD1 or TRBD2 may supply D (6 bases each). The CDR3 has 14 amino acids. Per germline, CDR1 MNHEY and CDR2 SVGAGI. Trimming took off 10 bases at V and 7 bases at J, with 23 bases between the two ends. The CDR3 DNA is TGTGCCACCACTCCGGGGGCCAGTACGTCAGAGCAGTACTTC. Its protein is CATTPGASTSEQYF.

The rearrangement links TRBV9 to TRBJ2-7, with unresolved D. This CDR3 has 14 amino acids. Germline CDR1 and CDR2: SGDLS and YYNGEE. The V and J ends lost 3 bases and 2 bases respectively, with 12 bases between them. CDR3 nucleotide sequence: TGTGCCAGCAGCGCCCGGACGGAAACCTACGAGCAGTACTTC. It yields the protein CASSARTETYEQYF.

The rearrangement uses TRBV20-1 and TRBJ2-5; D may be TRBD2 (7 bases). Germline CDR1 and CDR2: DFQATT and SNEGSKA (reference sequence). Deletions cut 3 bases from V and 5 bases from J, with 13 bases between. The CDR3 contains 13 residues. CDR3 nucleotide sequence: TGCAGTGCTAGTGGGGGGGCACCGGAGACCCAGTACTTC. It codes for CSASGGAPETQYF.

The chain has TRBV12-3 or TRBV12-4 and TRBJ2-7; D may correspond to TRBD1 or TRBD2 (6 bases each). CDR3 length: 12 residues. V lost 6 bases and J lost 2, with 8 bases in between. For the CDR3, the DNA is TGTGCCAGCAGAGGGGGGACCTACGAGCAGTACTTC. Residues: CASRGGTYEQYF.

The V and J genes are TRBV6-2 or TRBV6-3 and TRBJ2-2, with D perhaps given as TRBD1 or TRBD2 (5 bases each). The CDR3 runs 15 residues. Germline lookup yields CDR1 MNHEY and CDR2 SVGEGT. V was cut by 2 bases and J by 0 bases, with 7 bases left in between. The chain's CDR3 is CASSYVGANTGELFF. In DNA, the CDR3 is TGTGCCAGCAGTTACGTGGGGGCGAACACCGGGGAGCTGTTTTTT.

A remark on this clone: No conserved phenylalanine or tryptophan is present at the end of the CDR3, so a read error is the likely explanation. The DNA is left out, because the CDR3 cannot be placed on it with certainty; the CDR3 is given as TCRdb lists it. The CDR3 loop is CASSWTIL. The rearrangement uses TRBV3-1 (or the pseudogene TRBV3-2) and TRBJ1-1. Including both end residues, the CDR3 is 8 amino acids long. CDR1 and CDR2 (germline): LGHDT, YNNKEL (reference sequence).

The V call is TRBV6-2 or TRBV6-3, the J call TRBJ2-5; D gene unclear. Trimming removed 3 bases at V and 5 bases at J, with 16 bases between. Germline V lookup: CDR1 MNHEY, CDR2 SVGEGT. The CDR3 is 15 amino acids. In nucleotides, the CDR3 is TGTGCCAGCAGTTATTGGCTCGGGCTGAGGGAGACCCAGTACTTC. This sequence encodes CASSYWLGLRETQYF.